The 20 T cell receptor beta chains listed next were all sequenced from one sample in a study of cytomegalovirus exposure and HLA in healthy donors. PCR used 60 Vbeta primers and 13 Jbeta primers. The assay was immunoSEQ multiplex PCR, and TCRdb's table has in-frame clones only and misses some. The profile shows 210,000 or so clones, 75% to 90% of them singletons. Sequencing used PBMCs. These receptors were taken from a boy aged 2-9 years in good health and CMV-seronegative.

V is TRBV6-5 and J is TRBJ1-5; D unresolved. The CDR3 contains 13 residues. Germline V gene lookup returns CDR1 MNHEY and CDR2 SVGAGI. V lost 6 bases, J lost 6 bases, and 12 bases lay in between. The CDR3 here is CASRGRVGQPQHF. The DNA of the CDR3 is TGTGCCAGCAGAGGGAGGGTGGGTCAGCCCCAGCATTTT.

This rearrangement joins TRBV5-1 to TRBJ2-5; unclear D gene. Per germline, CDR1 SGHRS and CDR2 YFSETQ. V was trimmed by 0 bases and J by 2 bases, leaving 5 bases between them. This CDR3 comprises 13 residues. CDR3 loop: CASSLDQQETQYF. The CDR3 DNA reads as TGCGCCAGCAGCTTGGATCAGCAAGAGACCCAGTACTTC.

This clone was picked up one time. The chain has TRBV5-1 and TRBJ2-5; 7 bases are shared with TRBD2. CDR1 is SGHRS, CDR2 YFSETQ, per germline. V lost 5 bases and J lost 5; bases outside the gene matches: 9. CDR3 length: 14 residues. The CDR3 loop reads CASRGGLDFETQYF. Here the CDR3 DNA reads TGCGCCAGCAGGGGAGGGTTGGACTTTGAGACCCAGTACTTC. The entire variable domain, with the rest obtained from reference TRBV5-1 and TRBJ2-5, is as follows: KAGVTQTPRYLIKTRGQQVTLSCSPISGHRSVSWYQQTPGQGLQFLFEYFSETQRNKGNFPGRFSGRQFSNSRSEMNVSTLELGDSALYLCASRGGLDFETQYFGPGTRLLVL.

This chain uses TRBV13 with TRBJ2-7, with 11 positions matching TRBD2. Germline lookup yields CDR1 PRHDT and CDR2 FYEKMQ (reference sequence). V dropped 3 bases and J dropped 6; count of bases not matched to a gene: 16. The CDR3 loop spans 18 amino acids. The CDR3 reads CASSLGLYRLAGRGEQYF. The CDR3 DNA follows: TGTGCCAGCAGCTTGGGCCTCTACCGACTAGCGGGAAGAGGCGAGCAGTACTTC.

The chain combines TRBV29-1 with TRBJ1-2; TRBD1 is a possible D gene (6 bases). The CDR3 loop spans 12 amino acids. Germline V lookup: CDR1 SQVTM, CDR2 ANQGSEA. The ends were cut back, 5 bases at V and 7 bases at J, with 14 bases in the middle. The chain's CDR3 is CSVSEGEGGYTF. The CDR3 bases are TGCAGCGTTAGCGAGGGGGAGGGTGGCTACACCTTC.

The V gene is TRBV2, the J gene TRBJ2-5; no definite D call. The J call could be wrong; TRBJ2-7 is a better fit for the DNA end. Germline CDR1 is SNHLY and CDR2 is FYNNEI. The CDR3 is 14 amino acids. The CDR3 bases are TGTGCCAGCAGGGCCGACTCGGACTCCTACGAGCAGTACTTC. Translated, it gives CASRADSDSYEQYF.

This clone was picked up a small number of times. V usage is TRBV7-9 and J usage is TRBJ2-5; a weak D match, TRBD2 (6 bases). Germline V lookup: CDR1 SEHNR, CDR2 FQNEAQ (reference sequence). The CDR3 sequence is 16 residues long. Trimming cost V 5 bases and J 5 bases, with 21 bases left between them. CDR3 nucleotides: TGTGCCAGCAGCCTGAGCGGGCTGGATTCGGGGGAGACCCAGTACTTC. Protein product: CASSLSGLDSGETQYF.

CDR3 amino acids: CAWSVLVAEQYF. As DNA, the CDR3 is TGTGCCTGGAGTGTACTTGTAGCCGAGCAGTACTTC. The chain has TRBV30 and TRBJ2-5; no reliable D call. The DNA end lines up better with TRBJ2-7; the J call may be wrong. CDR1 is GTSNPN and CDR2 is SVGIG in the germline V gene (reference sequence). This CDR3 is built from 12 residues.

V and J are TRBV13 and TRBJ1-1, with 9 bases aligning to TRBD1. This CDR3 region has 17 residues. Trimming at V came to 5 bases and at J to 0 bases, leaving 10 bases not matched to a gene. Germline V gene sequence: CDR1 PRHDT, CDR2 FYEKMQ (reference sequence). In DNA form, the CDR3 reads TGTGCCAGCAGCCCTTGGGGGACAGGGCTCATGAACACTGAAGCTTTCTTT. Translating it yields CASSPWGTGLMNTEAFF.

This chain joins TRBV5-1 and TRBJ1-4; D might be TRBD1 (5 bases). There are 15 residues in the CDR3. Per the germline V gene, CDR1 is SGHRS and CDR2 is YFSETQ. V lost 1 base, J lost 1 base, and 8 bases lay in between. CDR3 sequence (DNA): TGCGCCAGCAGCTTGCAGGGCGGAACTAATGAAAAACTGTTTTTT. Encoded protein: CASSLQGGTNEKLFF.

The chain is built from TRBV12-5 and TRBJ2-3, with 8 bases matching TRBD2. Germline V CDR1 and CDR2: LGHNT, FRNRAP. This CDR3 comprises 15 residues. With V trimmed by 0 bases and J by 6 bases, 5 bases remained unmatched. This CDR3 is CASGLVLGGGDTQYF. The CDR3 region has the DNA TGTGCTAGTGGTTTGGTACTTGGCGGGGGGGATACGCAGTATTTT.

This clone has a handful of counts. Other nucleotide sequences in the sample specify the same CDR3. The chain combines TRBV5-6 with TRBJ1-1, with TRBD1 matching over 8 bases. Trimming at V came to 2 bases and at J to 3 bases, leaving 3 bases not matched to a gene. CDR1 and CDR2 from the germline V gene are SGHDT and YYEEEE. This CDR3 contains 14 residues. CDR3 sequence reads: CASSFGQGDTEAFF. The CDR3 bases are TGTGCCAGCAGCTTCGGACAGGGCGACACTGAAGCTTTCTTT.

The chain joins TRBV5-1 to TRBJ2-3; 8 bases match TRBD1. The germline CDR1 and CDR2 sequences are SGHRS and YFSETQ. The CDR3 runs to 15 residues. Germline trimming cut 4 bases from V and 3 bases from J; bases unmatched to any gene: 7. The CDR3 DNA reads as TGCGCCAGCAGCGGTACAGGGGGGAATACAGATACGCAGTATTTT. This translates into CASSGTGGNTDTQYF.

The gene calls are TRBV10-2 and TRBJ1-6; D is perhaps TRBD1 (6 bases). CDR1 WSHSY and CDR2 SAAADI come from the germline V gene. V was clipped by 2 bases and J by 8 bases, with 13 bases between them. The CDR3 sequence is 15 residues long. In nucleotides, the CDR3 is TGCGCCAGCAGTGAGCCCAAGCAGGGGTATTCACCCCTCCACTTT. Translated, it gives CASSEPKQGYSPLHF.

The chain uses TRBV12-5 and TRBJ1-1, with D uncertain. V dropped 2 bases and J dropped 4 bases, with 14 bases sitting between them. Germline CDR1 and CDR2: LGHNT and FRNRAP. There are 15 residues in the CDR3. The CDR3 reads CASGLKLGVGTEAFF. DNA of the CDR3: TGTGCTAGTGGTTTGAAGCTCGGGGTCGGCACTGAAGCTTTCTTT.

The J gene is TRBJ2-1, the V gene TRBV27; TRBD2 matches at 9 bases. This CDR3 spans 16 amino acids. V lost 2 bases, J lost 0 bases, and 2 bases stayed unmatched. The germline V gene has CDR1 MNHEY and CDR2 SMNVEV (reference sequence). For the CDR3, the DNA is TGTGCCAGCAGTTTAAATAGCGGGAGCTCCTACAATGAGCAGTTCTTC. Protein sequence: CASSLNSGSSYNEQFF.

This clone showed up just once. The V call is TRBV27, the J call TRBJ2-1; 11 bases align to TRBD2. The CDR3 sequence is 14 residues long. The V gene end was trimmed by 3 bases and the J gene end by 8 bases; junction bases not matched to a gene: 3. The germline V gene has CDR1 MNHEY and CDR2 SMNVEV (reference sequence). CDR3 sequence: CASSFSGGAYEQFF. The CDR3 DNA is TGTGCCAGCAGTTTTAGCGGGGGGGCATATGAGCAGTTCTTC.

The chain links TRBV4-1 to TRBJ2-7, with 7 bases lining up with TRBD2. After removal of 3 bases from V and 3 bases from J, the junction contained 11 bases not matched to a gene. The CDR3 totals 16 residues. In germline, CDR1 is MGHRA, CDR2 YSYEKL. CDR3 sequence reads: CASSQFRSGTNYEQYF. DNA of the CDR3: TGCGCCAGCAGCCAGTTTCGGTCCGGGACTAACTACGAGCAGTACTTC.

This clone was observed a single time. The V gene is TRBV19, the J gene TRBJ1-2, with D possibly being TRBD1 (6 bases). Trimming took off 7 bases at V and 2 bases at J, with 11 bases between the two ends. The CDR3 is made up of 13 amino acids. CDR1 is LNHDA, CDR2 SQIVND, per germline (reference sequence). CDR3 residues: CASKRQANYGYTF. The CDR3 DNA reads TGTGCCAGTAAGAGACAGGCGAACTATGGCTACACCTTC.

This clone was observed a few times. The V gene is TRBV9, the J gene TRBJ1-4; D is unresolved. Germline lookup yields CDR1 SGDLS and CDR2 YYNGEE. V gave up 4 bases and J gave up 5 bases, with 15 bases separating them. This CDR3 has 15 amino acids. The chain's CDR3 is CASSPRGQPNEKLFF. CDR3 in DNA: TGTGCCAGCAGCCCGCGTGGGCAGCCGAATGAAAAACTGTTTTTT.